This TCR beta chain was captured by sequencing in a study of CD8+ T cells in alopecia areata. Treatment in this sample: oral pan-JAK inhibitor, 5-10 mg twice daily. Alopecia areata patients had lesional scalp punch biopsies and peripheral blood taken from them. This clone was detected once. What it recognizes is unknown. TCR sequencing used cDNA made by reverse transcription of extracted RNA. Generated by immunoSEQ multiplex PCR, the TCRdb table keeps only in-frame clones and is missing some. This sample has around 170,000 clones, with 40% to 55% found just once. Study findings and constraints: Normal-skin resident alphabeta T cells also appear among scalp sample sequences. Compared with normal scalp, lesional scalp had higher clonality and more expanded CD8+ clones.

The source was CD8+ T cells sorted from blood, collected around week 54, from a patient treated with tofacitinib. This TCR came from a human donor with alopecia areata.

CDR3 nucleotides: TGTGCCAGCAGCTTAGCCGCGAACACCGGGGAGCTGTTTTTT. Translating gives CASSLAANTGELFF. The chain links TRBV7-3 to TRBJ2-2, with D hard to call. The germline gives CDR1 SGHTA, CDR2 FQGTGA. The V gene lost 2 bases and the J gene lost 0 bases, with 4 bases spanning the gap. The CDR3 length is 14 residues. Filled out from reference TRBV7-3 and TRBJ2-2, the complete variable domain reads GAGVSQTPSNKVTEKGKYVELRCDPISGHTALYWYRQSLGQGPEFLIYFQGTGAADDSGLPNDRFFAVRPEGSVSTLKIQRTERGDSAVYLCASSLAANTGELFFGEGSRLTVL.